These T cell receptor beta chains were read from a single sample in a study of regulatory T cells in long-lasting Graves disease. TCRdb reprocessed the multiplex PCR reads with MiXCR, giving one entry per CDR3 protein. The sample lists about 340,000 distinct CDR3 sequences, roughly 21% seen once, with over 25% in the top ten. The sequenced sample was peripheral blood mononuclear cells (PBMCs), obtained when the disease was refractory, from a patient treated with antithyroid drugs. The source is a female donor with Graves disease. The CDR3 runs from the conserved cysteine through the conserved F or W. A D gene is named only where the DNA matches it firmly. A clone size is listed for some rows: how often the clone was seen (once, few, many), or a class if it is expanded.

j_call v_call clone_size d_call cdr3_nt cdr3_aa
TRBJ1-3 TRBV28 many - TGTGCCAGCAGTTTATGGACCCCAGGGGATGGAAACACCATATATTTT CASSLWTPGDGNTIYF
TRBJ1-2 TRBV11-2 many TRBD1 TGTGCCAGCAGCAGAGGACAGGGGGCTACGTGGGGCTACACCTTC CASSRGQGATWGYTF
TRBJ2-1 TRBV11-2 many TRBD2 TGTGCCAGCAGCCCTGGGGCTAGCGGGATCGGAAATGAGCAGTTCTTC CASSPGASGIGNEQFF
TRBJ2-2 TRBV27 - TRBD2 TGTGCCAGCAGTTACCCTAGCGGGGGGGCCGGGGAGCTGTTTTTT CASSYPSGGAGELFF
TRBJ2-7 TRBV11-2 few - TGTGCCAGCAGCCTGCCGACTAGTTCTTACGAGCAGTACTTC CASSLPTSSYEQYF
TRBJ1-6 TRBV20-1 many - TGCAGTGCTAGAAAACAGGGCCAAACCTGGCATTCACCCCTCCACTTT CSARKQGQTWHSPLHF
TRBJ1-2 TRBV19 - TRBD1 TGTGCCAGTATTTCCCGGACAGGGGGCTATGGCTACACCTTC CASISRTGGYGYTF
TRBJ2-2 TRBV9 - TRBD1 TGTGCCAGCAGCCTCTCACAGGGGCTGAACACCGGGGAGCTGTTTTTT CASSLSQGLNTGELFF
TRBJ2-7 TRBV5-1 - - TGCGCCAGCAGCTTGGATCCGGGACGGACCTACGAGCAGTACTTC CASSLDPGRTYEQYF
TRBJ2-7 TRBV7-9 many TRBD2 TGTGCCAGCGGGGGGAGGGGCCACGAGCAGTACTTC CASGGRGHEQYF
TRBJ1-1 TRBV11-2 many - TGTGCCAGCAGCAACTCGGTGGGGCGGGACACTGAAGCTTTCTTT CASSNSVGRDTEAFF
TRBJ1-2 TRBV2 few - TGTGCCAGCAGTGAAGTTCCGGCAGGGCTTAACTATGGCTACACCTTC CASSEVPAGLNYGYTF
TRBJ2-1 TRBV10-3 - TRBD2 TGTGCCATACTAGCGGGAGGGCTAATGAGAGAGCAGTTCTTC CAILAGGLMREQFF
TRBJ2-7 TRBV20-1 - TRBD1 TGCAGTGCGCACCCGGGACAGGGGGCTTACGAGCAGTACTTC CSAHPGQGAYEQYF
TRBJ2-7 TRBV13 many TRBD2 TGTGCCAGCAGCCCCGTTAGGCGGGGGTTCCGCGAGCAGTACTTC CASSPVRRGFREQYF
TRBJ1-3 TRBV12-3/TRBV12-4 many - TGTGCCAGCAGACCCCAGCGTTCTGGAAACACCATATATTTT CASRPQRSGNTIYF
TRBJ1-2 TRBV20-1 few - TGCAGTGCGAATGACAGGTTCTATGGCTACACCTTC CSANDRFYGYTF
TRBJ1-5 TRBV29-1 - - TGCAGCGTTAGAAACGGTCTCCAACAGCCCCGGCATTTT CSVRNGLQQPRHF
TRBJ2-5 TRBV19 - TRBD2 TGTGCCAGCAGTATAGATGTTAGCGGGGGTGAGACCCAGTACTTC CASSIDVSGGETQYF
TRBJ2-7 TRBV4-1 few - TGCGCCAGCAGCCAAGTGTCAAGGGGTTCCTACGAGCAGTACTTC CASSQVSRGSYEQYF
TRBJ2-2 TRBV28 few TRBD2 TGTGCCAGCAGCCGAACCGGGACTAGTTCCGGGGAGCTGTTTTTT CASSRTGTSSGELFF